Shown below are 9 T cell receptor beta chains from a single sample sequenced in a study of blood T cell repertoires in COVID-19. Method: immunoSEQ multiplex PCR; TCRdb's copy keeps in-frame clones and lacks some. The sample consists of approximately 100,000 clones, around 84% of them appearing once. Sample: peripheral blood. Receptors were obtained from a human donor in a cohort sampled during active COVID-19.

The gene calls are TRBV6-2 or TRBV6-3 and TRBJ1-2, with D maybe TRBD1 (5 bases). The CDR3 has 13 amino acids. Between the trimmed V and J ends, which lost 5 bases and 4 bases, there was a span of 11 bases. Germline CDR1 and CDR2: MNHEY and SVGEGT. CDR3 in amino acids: CASSRQLFYGYTF. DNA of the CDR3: TGTGCCAGCAGTCGACAGCTATTCTATGGCTACACCTTC.

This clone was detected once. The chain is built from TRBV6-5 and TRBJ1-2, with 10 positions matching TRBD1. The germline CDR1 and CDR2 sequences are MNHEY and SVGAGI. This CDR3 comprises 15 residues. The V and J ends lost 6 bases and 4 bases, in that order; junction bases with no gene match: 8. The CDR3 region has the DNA TGTGCCAGCAGACCCGGGACAGGGGCCAGCTATGGCTACACCTTC. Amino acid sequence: CASRPGTGASYGYTF.

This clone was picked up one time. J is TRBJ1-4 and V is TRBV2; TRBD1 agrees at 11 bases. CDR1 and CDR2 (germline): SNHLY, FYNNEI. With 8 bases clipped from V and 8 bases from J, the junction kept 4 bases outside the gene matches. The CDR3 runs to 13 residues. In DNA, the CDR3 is TGTGCCAGCCAGGACAGGGGGCAGGAAAAACTGTTTTTT. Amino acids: CASQDRGQEKLFF.

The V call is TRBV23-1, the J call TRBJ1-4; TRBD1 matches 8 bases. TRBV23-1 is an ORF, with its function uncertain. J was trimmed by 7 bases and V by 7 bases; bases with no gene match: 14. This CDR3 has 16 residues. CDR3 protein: CASTFPSQGAFEKLFF. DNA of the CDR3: TGCGCCAGCACCTTTCCTAGTCAGGGGGCATTTGAAAAACTGTTTTTT.

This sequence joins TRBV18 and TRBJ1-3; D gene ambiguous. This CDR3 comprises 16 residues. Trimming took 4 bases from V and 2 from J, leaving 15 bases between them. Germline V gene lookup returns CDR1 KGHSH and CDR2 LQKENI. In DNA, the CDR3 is TGTGCCAGCTCACTCTCCACCTTAAACACTGGAAACACCATATATTTT. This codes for CASSLSTLNTGNTIYF.

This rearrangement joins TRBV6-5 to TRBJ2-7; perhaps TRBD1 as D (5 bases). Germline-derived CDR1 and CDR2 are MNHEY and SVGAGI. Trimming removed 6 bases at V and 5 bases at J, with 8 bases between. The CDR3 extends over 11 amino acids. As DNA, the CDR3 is TGTGCCAGCAGCCAGGGCAACGAGCAGTACTTC. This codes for CASSQGNEQYF.

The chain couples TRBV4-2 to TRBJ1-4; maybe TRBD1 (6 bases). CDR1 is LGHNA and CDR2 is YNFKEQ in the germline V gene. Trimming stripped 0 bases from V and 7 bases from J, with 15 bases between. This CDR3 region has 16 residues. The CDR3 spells CASSQDQTGSGEKLFF. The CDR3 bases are TGTGCCAGCAGCCAAGACCAAACAGGGTCTGGTGAAAAACTGTTTTTT.

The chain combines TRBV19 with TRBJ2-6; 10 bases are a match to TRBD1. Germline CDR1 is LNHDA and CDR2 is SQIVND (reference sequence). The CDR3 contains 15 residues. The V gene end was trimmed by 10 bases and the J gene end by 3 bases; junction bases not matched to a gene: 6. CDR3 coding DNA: TGTGCCACGGGACAGGGGAGTGGTGGGGCCAACGTCCTGACTTTC. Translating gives CATGQGSGGANVLTF. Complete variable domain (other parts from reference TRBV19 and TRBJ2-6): DGGITQSPKYLFRKEGQNVTLSCEQNLNHDAMYWYRQDPGQGLRLIYYSQIVNDFQKGDIAEGYSVSREKKESFPLTVTSAQKNPTAFYLCATGQGSGGANVLTFGAGSRLTVL.

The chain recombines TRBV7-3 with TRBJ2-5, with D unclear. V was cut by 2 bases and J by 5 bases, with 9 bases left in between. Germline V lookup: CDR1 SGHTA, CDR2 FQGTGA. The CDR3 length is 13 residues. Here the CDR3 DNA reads TGTGCCAGCAGCTTAGGAAGCGTGGAGACCCAGTACTTC. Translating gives CASSLGSVETQYF.